The clone carrying this T cell receptor (beta chain) was detected ten times or more. Antigen specificity is unknown. This sample stems from a study of Graves' ophthalmopathy and Graves' hyperthyroidism. V gave up 3 bases and J gave up 7 bases; unmatched junction bases: 3. Germline-derived CDR1 and CDR2 are MGHRA and YSYEKL. The CDR3 is made up of 15 amino acids. Transcripts of RNA were the source for amplifying TCR beta CDR3 regions. HTBI-primed first-round RT-PCR preceded second-round multiplex PCR. TCRdb used MiXCR to reprocess the multiplex PCR reads, holding one entry per CDR3 protein. The data contain 400,000 to 500,000 distinct CDR3 sequences, 21% of them singletons. Study-wide findings and caveats: A classifier, a 13-signature model, separated ophthalmopathy from stable hyperthyroidism with roughly 90% sensitivity and 75% to 83% specificity.

Material for sequencing was peripheral blood. The source of this sequence is a woman younger than 35 with stable Graves' hyperthyroidism. The chain has TRBV4-1 and TRBJ1-6; 10 positions match TRBD1. This chain's CDR3 is CASSHPGQGNSPLHF. DNA of the CDR3: TGCGCCAGCAGCCACCCGGGACAGGGGAATTCACCCCTCCACTTT.